One T cell receptor (beta chain) is described in this entry. This specimen comes from a study of T cells in Graves' hyperthyroidism and ophthalmopathy. The wider study: It was at initial diagnosis, before any treatment, that peripheral blood was collected.

Researchers amplified the TCR beta CDR3 regions from RNA transcripts. During a first-round RT-PCR of the TCR CDR3, the HTBI primer set was used. TCRdb re-called the multiplex PCR reads with MiXCR, one entry per CDR3 protein. The sample lists 550,000 to 850,000 distinct CDR3 sequences; 18% were seen once. The length of the CDR3 is 18 residues. Germline V gives CDR1 ENHRY, CDR2 SYGVKD. The chain carries TRBV10-3 and TRBJ2-1, with TRBD1 matching 11 bases. The closer fit of TRBJ2-7 to the DNA end suggests the J call may be wrong. This TCR was recovered from a woman aged 50 to 60 with Graves' hyperthyroidism that later progressed to Graves' ophthalmopathy. The sequenced sample consisted of blood. The CDR3 here is CAISESVPGTGGNNEQYF. DNA of the CDR3: TGTGCCATCAGTGAGTCAGTCCCCGGGACAGGGGGTAACAATGAGCAGTACTTC.